Below, one T cell receptor beta chain is given with its context. This sample stems from a study of blood T cell repertoires in COVID-19. Study details: Samples taken during acute and convalescent COVID-19 were collected in the United States, Italy and Spain.

Per the study methods: How many nucleated cells were present was estimated from reference gene primer amplification. Some clones are missing from TCRdb's copy, which holds only in-frame ones; the method was immunoSEQ multiplex PCR. The V and J calls and the clone size are those of that table, but D and trimming were determined from the DNA. Of 240,000 or so clones in the sample, roughly 80% were seen once. CDR3 length equals 13 residues. V shed 5 bases, J shed 7 bases, and the junction held 5 bases outside the gene matches. The germline V gene has CDR1 MNHEY and CDR2 SVGEGT. In Seattle, patients joined the study during active infection and were tracked longitudinally.

The origin of this receptor is a woman older than 75 with COVID-19, enrolled during active disease. The chain joins TRBV6-2 or TRBV6-3 to TRBJ1-5; TRBD1 agrees at 7 bases. The sample consisted of peripheral blood. CDR3 in DNA: TGTGCCAGCAGTGCCGACAGGGTGCAGCCCCAGCATTTT. It is translated as CASSADRVQPQHF.